Below are 30 T cell receptor beta chains sequenced from a single sample in a study of blood T cell repertoires in COVID-19. Assay used: immunoSEQ multiplex PCR; TCRdb lists only in-frame clones, some missing. This table has fewer than 300,000 clones, around 90% appearing once. Specimen: peripheral blood. These receptors all come from a man younger than 35 with active or convalescent COVID-19.

This clone has just one count. This chain joins TRBV9 and TRBJ2-7; D possibly corresponds to TRBD1 (6 bases). V was clipped by 3 bases and J by 6 bases, with 10 bases between them. Germline loops: CDR1 SGDLS, CDR2 YYNGEE. This CDR3 contains 12 residues. The CDR3 sequence is CASSGQVGEQYF. The CDR3 DNA reads as TGTGCCAGCAGCGGACAGGTGGGCGAGCAGTACTTC. The full variable domain, rest sourced from reference TRBV9 and TRBJ2-7, is DSGVTQTPKHLITATGQRVTLRCSPRSGDLSVYWYQQSLDQGLQFLIQYYNGEERAKGNILERFSAQQFPDLHSELNLSSLELGDSALYFCASSGQVGEQYFGPGTRLTVT.

As regards this clone: The junction does not match germline at one end; this may be a read error. In DNA form, the CDR3 reads TGTGCCAGCAGCTTAGACCCGACAGGGTCGGAGACTAACGAAAAACTGTTTTTT. Protein: CASSLDPTGSETNEKLFF. The J gene is TRBJ1-4, the V gene TRBV7-6; TRBD1 matches at 7 bases. This CDR3 has 18 residues. Germline CDR1 and CDR2: SGHVS and FNYEAQ.

The gene calls are TRBV7-9 and TRBJ1-1, with no clear D. The CDR3 contains 15 residues. Germline assignment: CDR1 SEHNR and CDR2 FQNEAQ (reference sequence). The V and J ends lost 1 base and 0 bases respectively, with 9 bases between them. The CDR3 sequence: CASSLGNSLNTEAFF. The CDR3 bases are TGTGCCAGCAGCTTAGGTAACAGCCTGAACACTGAAGCTTTCTTT.

This sequence joins TRBV5-1 and TRBJ2-3, with 9 bases fitting TRBD2. Germline V CDR1 and CDR2: SGHRS, YFSETQ. CDR3 length: 16 amino acids. The V gene end was trimmed by 4 bases and the J gene end by 4 bases; junction bases not matched to a gene: 10. The CDR3 DNA reads as TGCGCCAGCAGCCACCTACCGGGACTAGCAGCAGATACGCAGTATTTT. It yields the protein CASSHLPGLAADTQYF.

The V gene is TRBV11-1, the J gene TRBJ2-3; D not certain. With 4 bases removed from V and 0 bases from J, the gap between germline ends came to 11 bases. This CDR3 has 15 amino acids. CDR1 and CDR2 (germline): SGHAT, FQDESV (reference sequence). CDR3 nucleotide sequence: TGTGCCAGCAGCTCATCGTTGAGAAGCACAGATACGCAGTATTTT. It encodes CASSSSLRSTDTQYF.

The chain combines TRBV21-1 with TRBJ1-5. TRBV21-1 is termed a pseudogene. This CDR3 is built from 15 residues. The CDR3 region is CASSKPGDLAQPQHF. In nucleotides, the CDR3 is TGTGCCAGCAGCAAACCCGGGGATTTAGCTCAGCCCCAGCATTTT.

This clone came up a few times. The V gene is TRBV10-3, the J gene TRBJ1-1, with a weak D call TRBD1 (6 bases). The germline V gene has CDR1 ENHRY and CDR2 SYGVKD. The CDR3 contains 16 residues. V was shortened by 0 bases and J by 1 base, with 12 bases between the two germline ends. The CDR3 DNA follows: TGTGCCATCAGTGAGTCGGGGGCTTCGACGAACACTGAAGCTTTCTTT. Its protein product is CAISESGASTNTEAFF.

The genes are TRBV4-3 and TRBJ2-5; D ambiguous. Germline values: CDR1 LGHNA, CDR2 YSLEER. This CDR3 has 14 amino acids. V was pared by 0 bases and J by 0 bases, with 5 bases between. DNA for the CDR3: TGCGCCAGCAGCCAAGAGGGCCACCAAGAGACCCAGTACTTC. Its translation is CASSQEGHQETQYF.

The chain combines TRBV3-1 (or the pseudogene TRBV3-2) with TRBJ2-7; tentative D call: TRBD2 (5 bases). Between the trimmed V and J ends, which lost 4 bases and 0 bases, there was a span of 19 bases. The CDR3 has 17 amino acids. CDR1 and CDR2 from the germline V gene are LGHDT and YNNKEL (reference sequence). The DNA for the CDR3 is TGTGCCAGCAGCCCGGGTGGAGGAGTTACTGGCTCCTACGAGCAGTACTTC. It specifies CASSPGGGVTGSYEQYF.

The chain recombines TRBV5-1 with TRBJ2-5; D perhaps matches TRBD2 (5 bases). Per the germline V gene, CDR1 is SGHRS and CDR2 is YFSETQ. V was trimmed by 0 bases and J by 0 bases, leaving 18 bases between them. The CDR3 is 18 residues long. The CDR3 nucleotides read TGCGCCAGCAGCTTGGCCGTTTTAACGGACTCGTACCAAGAGACCCAGTACTTC. Translating it yields CASSLAVLTDSYQETQYF.

V and J are TRBV5-1 and TRBJ1-1; tentatively, D is TRBD1 (6 bases). Trimming removed 4 bases from V and 3 bases from J, with 13 bases in between. This CDR3 contains 14 residues. The germline V gene has CDR1 SGHRS and CDR2 YFSETQ. The CDR3 region is CASSVGTPDTEAFF. DNA of the CDR3: TGCGCCAGCAGCGTCGGGACACCAGACACTGAAGCTTTCTTT. The variable domain in full, with the rest retrieved from reference TRBV5-1 and TRBJ1-1, is KAGVTQTPRYLIKTRGQQVTLSCSPISGHRSVSWYQQTPGQGLQFLFEYFSETQRNKGNFPGRFSGRQFSNSRSEMNVSTLELGDSALYLCASSVGTPDTEAFFGQGTRLTVV.

This clone came up once. The V gene is TRBV5-4, the J gene TRBJ2-5; 7 nucleotides match TRBD1. Germline V lookup: CDR1 SGHNT, CDR2 YYREEE (reference sequence). The CDR3 covers 14 residues. V gave up 0 bases and J gave up 1 base; unmatched junction bases: 0. In nucleotides, the CDR3 is TGTGCCAGCAGCTTGGGGGACAGCCAAGAGACCCAGTACTTC. It encodes CASSLGDSQETQYF.

The gene calls are TRBV10-2 and TRBJ1-2; 7 nucleotides agree with TRBD1. V dropped 10 bases and J dropped 8; count of bases not matched to a gene: 10. The CDR3 extends over 12 amino acids. The germline CDR1 and CDR2 sequences are WSHSY and SAAADI. The CDR3 nucleotides read TGCGCCATCACCCCCGACAGGGTCGGCTACACCTTC. Its translation is CAITPDRVGYTF.

V and J are TRBV10-3 and TRBJ1-1; D is possibly TRBD1 (6 bases). CDR1 is ENHRY, CDR2 SYGVKD, per germline. The CDR3 covers 16 residues. The ends were cut back, 7 bases at V and 0 bases at J, with 18 bases in the middle. DNA of the CDR3: TGTGCCATCACCGACGGCCAGGGGCCATTGAACACTGAAGCTTTCTTT. This codes for CAITDGQGPLNTEAFF.

This clone was counted a few times. The chain has TRBV10-2 and TRBJ1-1; the D is unclear. The CDR3 spans 12 residues. Trimming shortened V by 7 bases and J by 1 base, and 7 bases separated the two germline ends. Germline CDR1 and CDR2: WSHSY and SAAADI. The CDR3 region is CASKSGNTEAFF. The CDR3 DNA follows: TGCGCCAGCAAGTCAGGGAACACTGAAGCTTTCTTT.

The chain links TRBV25-1 to TRBJ2-1; 11 nucleotides match TRBD2. Per the germline V gene, CDR1 is MGHDK and CDR2 is SYGVNS. There are 18 residues in the CDR3. Germline trimming cut 1 base from V and 7 bases from J; bases unmatched to any gene: 12. The CDR3 here is CASSESRTSGSSRNEQFF. As DNA, the CDR3 is TGTGCCAGCAGTGAATCTCGGACTAGCGGGTCCTCTCGGAATGAGCAGTTCTTC.

The V and J genes are TRBV19 and TRBJ1-2; D perhaps matches TRBD1 (6 bases). Germline loops: CDR1 LNHDA, CDR2 SQIVND (reference sequence). Trimming removed 9 bases at V and 9 bases at J, with 20 bases between. This CDR3 has 13 residues. CDR3 amino acids: CASSGTIGLSYTF. Here the CDR3 DNA reads TGTGCCAGCTCAGGGACAATTGGGCTAAGCTACACCTTC.

The rearrangement uses TRBV7-9 and TRBJ2-2; 9 bases align to TRBD1. J was trimmed by 3 bases and V by 5 bases; bases with no gene match: 7. Germline V gene data show CDR1 as SEHNR and CDR2 as FQNEAQ (reference sequence). The CDR3 is made up of 16 amino acids. The CDR3 sequence: CASSHGTGYYTGELFF. The CDR3 DNA reads as TGTGCCAGCAGCCACGGGACAGGGTACTACACCGGGGAGCTGTTTTTT.

The chain recombines TRBV6-5 with TRBJ2-5; TRBD1 might be the D (5 bases). The CDR3 length is 14 residues. With 4 bases removed from V and 1 base from J, the gap between germline ends came to 10 bases. Germline CDR1 and CDR2: MNHEY and SVGAGI. CDR3 sequence (DNA): TGTGCCAGCAGTTTAAGACAGCCCCAAGAGACCCAGTACTTC. This translates into CASSLRQPQETQYF.

V is TRBV11-2 and J is TRBJ1-2, with 9 bases matching TRBD1. The V gene's germline CDR1 is SGHAT and CDR2 FQNNGV. With 5 bases clipped from V and 6 bases from J, the junction kept 10 bases outside the gene matches. The CDR3 length is 15 residues. The DNA of the CDR3 is TGTGCCAGCAGCGGGTACAGGGGGCGATCGAATGGCTACACCTTC. Translation gives CASSGYRGRSNGYTF. Together with reference TRBV11-2 and TRBJ1-2, the CDR3 gives the full variable domain: EAGVAQSPRYKIIEKRQSVAFWCNPISGHATLYWYQQILGQGPKLLIQFQNNGVVDDSQLPKDRFSAERLKGVDSTLKIQPAKLEDSAVYLCASSGYRGRSNGYTFGSGTRLTVV.

V is TRBV14 and J is TRBJ2-3; D gene ambiguous. The CDR3 length is 13 residues. Germline lookup yields CDR1 SGHDN and CDR2 FVKESK. The V gene lost 3 bases and the J gene lost 5 bases, with 9 bases spanning the gap. This chain's CDR3 is CASSQGSLDTQYF. The CDR3 DNA reads as TGTGCCAGCAGCCAGGGCAGCTTAGATACGCAGTATTTT.

The genes are TRBV6-5 and TRBJ1-2, with TRBD1 matching 7 bases. J lost 4 bases, V lost 4 bases, and 9 bases had no gene match. The CDR3 sequence is 15 residues long. Germline V lookup: CDR1 MNHEY, CDR2 SVGAGI. CDR3 residues: CASSSSTGCSYGYTF. Written as DNA, the CDR3 is TGTGCCAGCAGTTCGTCGACAGGGTGTAGCTATGGCTACACCTTC.

This clone turned up a few times. V is TRBV2 and J is TRBJ1-2; D perhaps matches TRBD1 (5 bases). The CDR3 length is 15 residues. CDR1 is SNHLY, CDR2 FYNNEI, per germline. V lost 6 bases and J lost 2, with 16 bases in between. DNA of the CDR3: TGTGCCAGCAGGCTTAACGGCGGACAAAACTATGGCTACACCTTC. Protein sequence: CASRLNGGQNYGYTF.

The V call is TRBV14, the J call TRBJ2-2; possible D gene TRBD2, 5 bases. The CDR3 loop spans 16 amino acids. Trimming removed 0 bases from V and 5 bases from J, with 13 bases in between. Germline V CDR1 and CDR2: SGHDN, FVKESK. The CDR3 sequence: CASSQEAGGETGELFF. The CDR3, as DNA: TGTGCCAGCAGCCAAGAAGCAGGAGGAGAAACCGGGGAGCTGTTTTTT.

The rearrangement uses TRBV4-3 and TRBJ1-3, with TRBD1 matching over 8 bases. V shed 2 bases, J shed 8 bases, and the junction held 8 bases outside the gene matches. The CDR3 sequence is 15 residues long. Germline loops: CDR1 LGHNA, CDR2 YSLEER. The CDR3 protein is CASSQSRTGLDTIYF. The CDR3 DNA reads as TGCGCCAGCAGCCAATCAAGGACAGGGTTGGACACCATATATTTT.

The chain uses TRBV10-2 and TRBJ1-4, with D uncertain. V lost 10 bases and J lost 4, with 16 bases in between. There are 14 residues in the CDR3. Germline V gene sequence: CDR1 WSHSY, CDR2 SAAADI. CDR3 in DNA: TGCGCCACCCACGCCCCAGGCTATAATGAAAAACTGTTTTTT. Protein sequence: CATHAPGYNEKLFF.

The J gene is TRBJ1-2, the V gene TRBV19, with unresolved D. Germline CDR1 reads LNHDA; CDR2 reads SQIVND (reference sequence). With 8 bases removed from V and 0 bases from J, the gap between germline ends came to 7 bases. The CDR3 length is 12 residues. CDR3 in DNA: TGTGCCAGTTTTTCGTCTAACTATGGCTACACCTTC. This gives the protein CASFSSNYGYTF. Full variable domain (outside the CDR3, taken from reference TRBV19 and TRBJ1-2): DGGITQSPKYLFRKEGQNVTLSCEQNLNHDAMYWYRQDPGQGLRLIYYSQIVNDFQKGDIAEGYSVSREKKESFPLTVTSAQKNPTAFYLCASFSSNYGYTFGSGTRLTVV.

The V gene is TRBV2, the J gene TRBJ2-7; a possible D gene is TRBD2 (7 bases). The germline V gene has CDR1 SNHLY and CDR2 FYNNEI. Trimming cost V 5 bases and J 5 bases, with 13 bases left between them. The CDR3 loop spans 13 amino acids. CDR3 protein: CASSLGGADEQYF. The CDR3 DNA is TGTGCCAGCAGTCTGGGGGGGGCCGACGAGCAGTACTTC.

V usage is TRBV29-1 and J usage is TRBJ1-1; D might be TRBD1 (6 bases). The CDR3 spans 13 residues. Germline-derived CDR1 and CDR2 are SQVTM and ANQGSEA. V was shortened by 7 bases and J by 3 bases, with 15 bases between the two germline ends. The CDR3 is CSAGGQKDTEAFF. The CDR3 DNA sequence: TGCAGCGCCGGAGGACAGAAGGACACTGAAGCTTTCTTT.

The chain joins TRBV11-2 to TRBJ1-5; unclear D gene. The germline V gene encodes CDR1 SGHAT and CDR2 FQNNGV. This CDR3 is built from 13 residues. V was cut by 0 bases and J by 7 bases, with 7 bases left in between. CDR3: CASSLDLLQPQHF. The CDR3 coding sequence is TGTGCCAGCAGCTTAGATCTTTTACAGCCCCAGCATTTT.